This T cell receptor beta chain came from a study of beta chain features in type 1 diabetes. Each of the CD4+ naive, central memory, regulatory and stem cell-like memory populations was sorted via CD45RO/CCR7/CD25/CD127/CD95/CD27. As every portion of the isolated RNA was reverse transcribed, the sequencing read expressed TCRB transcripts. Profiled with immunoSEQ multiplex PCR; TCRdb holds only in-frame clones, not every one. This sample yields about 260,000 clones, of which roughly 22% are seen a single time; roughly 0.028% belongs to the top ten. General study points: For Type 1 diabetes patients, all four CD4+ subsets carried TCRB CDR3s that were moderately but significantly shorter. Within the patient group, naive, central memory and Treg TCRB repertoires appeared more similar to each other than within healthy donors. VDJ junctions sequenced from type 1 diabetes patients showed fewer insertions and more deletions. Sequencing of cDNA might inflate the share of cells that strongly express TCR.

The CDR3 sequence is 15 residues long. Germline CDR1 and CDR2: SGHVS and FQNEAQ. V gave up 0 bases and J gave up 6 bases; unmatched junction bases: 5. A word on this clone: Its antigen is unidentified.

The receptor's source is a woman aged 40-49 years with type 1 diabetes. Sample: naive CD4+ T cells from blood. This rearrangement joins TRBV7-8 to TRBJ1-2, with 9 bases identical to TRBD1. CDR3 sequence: CASSLAGTGNNGYTF. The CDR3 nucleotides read TGTGCCAGCAGCTTAGCCGGGACAGGGAATAATGGCTACACCTTC.